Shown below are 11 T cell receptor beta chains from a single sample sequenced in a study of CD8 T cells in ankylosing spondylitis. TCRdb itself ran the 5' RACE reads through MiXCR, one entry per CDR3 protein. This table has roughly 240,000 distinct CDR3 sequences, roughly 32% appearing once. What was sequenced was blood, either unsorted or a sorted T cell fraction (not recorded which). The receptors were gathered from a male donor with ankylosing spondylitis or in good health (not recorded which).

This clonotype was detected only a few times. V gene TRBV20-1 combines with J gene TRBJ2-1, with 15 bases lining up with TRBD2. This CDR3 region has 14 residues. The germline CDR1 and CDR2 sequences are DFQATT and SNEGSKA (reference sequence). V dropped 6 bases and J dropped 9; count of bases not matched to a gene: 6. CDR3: CSAEGTSGGTEQFF. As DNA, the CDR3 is TGCAGTGCGGAAGGGACTAGCGGGGGGACTGAGCAGTTCTTC.

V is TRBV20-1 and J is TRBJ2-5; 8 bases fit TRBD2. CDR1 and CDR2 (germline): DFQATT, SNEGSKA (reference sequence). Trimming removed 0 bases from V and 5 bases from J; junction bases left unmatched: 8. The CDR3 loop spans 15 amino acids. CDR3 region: CSARDAGLGTETQYF. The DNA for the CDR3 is TGCAGTGCTAGAGATGCGGGACTAGGGACTGAGACCCAGTACTTC.

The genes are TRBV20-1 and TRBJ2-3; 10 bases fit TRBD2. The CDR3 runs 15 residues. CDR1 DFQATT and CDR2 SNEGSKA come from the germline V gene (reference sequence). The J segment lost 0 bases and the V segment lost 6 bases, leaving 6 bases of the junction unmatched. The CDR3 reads CSARTLAGSTDTQYF. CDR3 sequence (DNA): TGCAGTGCCCGAACACTAGCGGGGAGCACAGATACGCAGTATTTT.

This CDR3 reads CAISESERGRAKNIQYF. The CDR3 coding sequence is TGTGCCATCAGTGAGTCGGAAAGGGGTAGAGCCAAAAACATTCAGTACTTC. This chain uses TRBV10-3 with TRBJ2-4; TRBD1 might be the D (5 bases). Per germline, CDR1 ENHRY and CDR2 SYGVKD. V lost 0 bases, J lost 0 bases, and 12 bases lay in between. The CDR3 runs 17 residues.

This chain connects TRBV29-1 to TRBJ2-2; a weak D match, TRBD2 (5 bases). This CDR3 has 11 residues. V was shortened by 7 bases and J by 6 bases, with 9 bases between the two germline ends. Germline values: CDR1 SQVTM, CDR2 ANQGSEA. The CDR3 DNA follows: TGCAGCGCCCGGGGTTCCGGGGAGCTGTTTTTT. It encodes CSARGSGELFF.

CDR3 loop: CASSTGAPYEQYF. The CDR3 coding sequence is TGTGCCAGCTCGACCGGCGCACCGTACGAGCAGTACTTC. V gene TRBV6-1 combines with J gene TRBJ2-7; D call uncertain. This CDR3 spans 13 amino acids. Trimming took off 8 bases at V and 4 bases at J, with 15 bases between the two ends. CDR1 is MNHNS and CDR2 is SASEGT in the germline V gene.

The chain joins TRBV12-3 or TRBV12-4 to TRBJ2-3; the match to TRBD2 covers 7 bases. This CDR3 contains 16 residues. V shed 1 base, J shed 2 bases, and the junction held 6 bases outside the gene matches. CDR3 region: CASSLGGGSFTDTQYF. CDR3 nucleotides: TGTGCCAGCAGTTTAGGGGGGGGATCGTTCACAGATACGCAGTATTTT.

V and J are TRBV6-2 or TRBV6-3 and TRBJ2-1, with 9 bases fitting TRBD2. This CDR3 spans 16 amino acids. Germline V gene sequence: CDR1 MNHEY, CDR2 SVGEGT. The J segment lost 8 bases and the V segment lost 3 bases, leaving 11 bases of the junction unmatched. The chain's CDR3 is CASSYPPSLAGYEQFF. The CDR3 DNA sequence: TGTGCCAGCAGTTATCCCCCGTCCCTAGCGGGATATGAGCAGTTCTTC.

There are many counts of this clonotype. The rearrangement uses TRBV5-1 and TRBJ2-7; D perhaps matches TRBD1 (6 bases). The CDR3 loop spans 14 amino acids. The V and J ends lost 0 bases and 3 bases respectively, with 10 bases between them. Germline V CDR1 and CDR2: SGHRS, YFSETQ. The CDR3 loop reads CASSLEPTGYEQYF. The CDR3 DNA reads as TGCGCCAGCAGCTTGGAGCCGACAGGCTACGAGCAGTACTTC.

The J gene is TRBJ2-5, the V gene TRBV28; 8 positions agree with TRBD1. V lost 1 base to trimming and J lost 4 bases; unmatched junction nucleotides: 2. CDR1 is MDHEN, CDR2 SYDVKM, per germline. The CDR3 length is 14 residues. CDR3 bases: TGTGCCAGCAGTTTATCAGGACAGGGAGAGACCCAGTACTTC. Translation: CASSLSGQGETQYF.

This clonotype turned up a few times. This chain's CDR3 is CSVEVRTASDTQYF. As DNA, the CDR3 is TGCAGCGTTGAAGTTAGGACGGCGTCAGATACGCAGTATTTT. The chain links TRBV29-1 to TRBJ2-3; no clear D. The CDR3 loop spans 14 amino acids. From germline, CDR1 is SQVTM and CDR2 ANQGSEA. The V end was cut by 1 base, the J end by 4 bases, with 12 bases between.